The entry below gives a single T cell receptor beta chain sequence along with its context. Its antigen is currently unknown. These data are taken from a study of CXCR3-negative and CXCR3-positive naive CD8 T cells. The CDR3 runs to 14 residues. Per germline, CDR1 SGHVS and CDR2 FNYEAQ. With UMI labels, 5' RACE was used to prepare the TRB cDNA libraries. Using the 5' RACE reads, TCRdb records one entry per CDR3 protein without DNA. The clone table shows 150,000 to 160,000 distinct CDR3 sequences, with the ten largest holding nearly 0.5%. The study, taken as a whole, reports: TRBV-TRBJ usage matched between naive CXCR3-negative and CXCR3-positive cells but not between memory cells. Hydrophobicity of TRB CDR3s was greater in CXCR3-positive naive cells than in CXCR3-negative naive cells.

Triplicate sorts of 290,000 or so cells per CD8+ subset. The source of this sequence is a human donor in good health. Some clones in this sample may be carry-over from other donors' samples. The chain has TRBV7-6 and TRBJ2-3; TCRdb's D call of TRBD1 is untestable without DNA. Specimen: naive CXCR3+ CD8+ T cells from blood. Subset meaning: CD45RO-CCR7+CD27+CD95- naive CD8+ T cells expressing CXCR3 (TNR3+). The chain's CDR3 is CASSSRVGTDTQYF. Complete variable domain (other parts from reference TRBV7-6 and TRBJ2-3): GAGVSQSPRYKVTKRGQDVALRCDPISGHVSLYWYRQALGQGPEFLTYFNYEAQQDKSGLPNDRFSAERPEGSISTLTIQRTEQRDSAMYRCASSSRVGTDTQYFGPGTRLTVL.